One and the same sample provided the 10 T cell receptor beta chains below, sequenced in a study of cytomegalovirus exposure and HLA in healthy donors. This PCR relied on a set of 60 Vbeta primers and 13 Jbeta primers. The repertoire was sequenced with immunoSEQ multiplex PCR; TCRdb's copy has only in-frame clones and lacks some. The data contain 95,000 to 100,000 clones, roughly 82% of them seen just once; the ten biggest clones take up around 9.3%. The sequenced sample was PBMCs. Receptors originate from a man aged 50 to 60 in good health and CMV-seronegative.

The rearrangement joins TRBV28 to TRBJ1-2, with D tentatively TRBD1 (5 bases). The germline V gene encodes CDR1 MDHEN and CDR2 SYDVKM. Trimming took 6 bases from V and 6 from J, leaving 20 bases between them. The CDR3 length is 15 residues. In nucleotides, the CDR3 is TGTGCCAGCAGCCTCACTACAGGATATGGAGATGGCTACACCTTC. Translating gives CASSLTTGYGDGYTF.

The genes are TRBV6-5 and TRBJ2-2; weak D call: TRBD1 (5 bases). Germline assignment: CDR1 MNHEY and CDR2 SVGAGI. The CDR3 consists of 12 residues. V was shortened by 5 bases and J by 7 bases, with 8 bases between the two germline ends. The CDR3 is CASSPQGGELFF. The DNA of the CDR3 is TGTGCCAGCAGTCCCCAGGGCGGGGAGCTGTTTTTT.

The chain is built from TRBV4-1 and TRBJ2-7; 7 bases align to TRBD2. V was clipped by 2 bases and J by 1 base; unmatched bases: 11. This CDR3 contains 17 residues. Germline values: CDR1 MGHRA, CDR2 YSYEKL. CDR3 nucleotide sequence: TGCGCCAGCAGCCAATCCGAGAGGACTAGTGCATCCTACGAGCAGTACTTC. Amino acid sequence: CASSQSERTSASYEQYF.

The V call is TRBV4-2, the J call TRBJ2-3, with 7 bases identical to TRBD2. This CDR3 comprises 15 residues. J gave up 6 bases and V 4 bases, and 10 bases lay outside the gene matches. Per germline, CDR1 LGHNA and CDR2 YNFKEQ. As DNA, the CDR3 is TGTGCCAGCAGCCGCGGACTAGAGTCTTGGGATACGCAGTATTTT. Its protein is CASSRGLESWDTQYF.

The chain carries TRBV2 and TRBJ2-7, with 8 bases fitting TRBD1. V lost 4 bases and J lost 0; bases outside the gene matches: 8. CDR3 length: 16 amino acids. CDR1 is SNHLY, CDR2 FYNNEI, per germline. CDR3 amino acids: CASSVHGQGSSYEQYF. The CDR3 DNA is TGTGCCAGCAGTGTTCATGGACAGGGATCCTCCTACGAGCAGTACTTC.

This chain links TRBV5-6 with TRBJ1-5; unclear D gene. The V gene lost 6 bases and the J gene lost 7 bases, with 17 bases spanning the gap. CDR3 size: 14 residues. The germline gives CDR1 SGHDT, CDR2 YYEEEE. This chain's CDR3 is CASTRSRTGQPQHF. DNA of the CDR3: TGTGCCAGCACCCGGTCCAGGACGGGACAGCCCCAGCATTTT.

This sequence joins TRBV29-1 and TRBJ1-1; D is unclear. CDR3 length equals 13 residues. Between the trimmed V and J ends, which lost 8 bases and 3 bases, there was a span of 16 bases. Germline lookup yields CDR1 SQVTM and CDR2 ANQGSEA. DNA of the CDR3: TGCAGCTCCTCGGATGACGGGGACACTGAAGCTTTCTTT. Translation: CSSSDDGDTEAFF.

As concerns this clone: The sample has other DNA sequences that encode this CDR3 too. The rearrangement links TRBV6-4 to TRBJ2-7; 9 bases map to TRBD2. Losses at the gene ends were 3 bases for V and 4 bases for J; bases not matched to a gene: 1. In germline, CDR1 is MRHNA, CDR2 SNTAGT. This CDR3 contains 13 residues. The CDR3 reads CASSETSGYEQYF. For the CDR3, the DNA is TGTGCCAGCAGTGAGACTAGCGGATACGAGCAGTACTTC.

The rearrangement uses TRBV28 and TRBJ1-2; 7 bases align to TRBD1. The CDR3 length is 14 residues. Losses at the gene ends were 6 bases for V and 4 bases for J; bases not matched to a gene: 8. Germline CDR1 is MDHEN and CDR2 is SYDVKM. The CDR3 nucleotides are TGTGCCAGCAGGATCCAGGGGGGCATCTATGGCTACACCTTC. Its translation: CASRIQGGIYGYTF.

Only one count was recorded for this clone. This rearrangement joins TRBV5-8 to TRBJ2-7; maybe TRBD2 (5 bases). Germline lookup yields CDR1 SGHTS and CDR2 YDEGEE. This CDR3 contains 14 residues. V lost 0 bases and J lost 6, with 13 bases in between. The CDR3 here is CASSLAPTSFEQYF. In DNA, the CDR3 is TGTGCCAGCAGCTTGGCCCCTACTAGTTTCGAGCAGTACTTC.